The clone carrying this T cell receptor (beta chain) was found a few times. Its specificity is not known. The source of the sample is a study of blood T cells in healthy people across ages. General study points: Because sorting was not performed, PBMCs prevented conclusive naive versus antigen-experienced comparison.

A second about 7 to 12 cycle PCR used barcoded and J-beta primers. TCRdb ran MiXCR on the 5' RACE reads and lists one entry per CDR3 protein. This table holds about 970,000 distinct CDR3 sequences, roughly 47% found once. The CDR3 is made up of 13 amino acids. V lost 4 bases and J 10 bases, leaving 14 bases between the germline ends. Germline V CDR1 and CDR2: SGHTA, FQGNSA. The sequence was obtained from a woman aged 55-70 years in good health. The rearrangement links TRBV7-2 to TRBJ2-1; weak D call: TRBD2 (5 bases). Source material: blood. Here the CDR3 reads CASSYPLVSEQFF. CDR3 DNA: TGTGCCAGCAGCTATCCACTAGTCTCAGAGCAGTTCTTC.